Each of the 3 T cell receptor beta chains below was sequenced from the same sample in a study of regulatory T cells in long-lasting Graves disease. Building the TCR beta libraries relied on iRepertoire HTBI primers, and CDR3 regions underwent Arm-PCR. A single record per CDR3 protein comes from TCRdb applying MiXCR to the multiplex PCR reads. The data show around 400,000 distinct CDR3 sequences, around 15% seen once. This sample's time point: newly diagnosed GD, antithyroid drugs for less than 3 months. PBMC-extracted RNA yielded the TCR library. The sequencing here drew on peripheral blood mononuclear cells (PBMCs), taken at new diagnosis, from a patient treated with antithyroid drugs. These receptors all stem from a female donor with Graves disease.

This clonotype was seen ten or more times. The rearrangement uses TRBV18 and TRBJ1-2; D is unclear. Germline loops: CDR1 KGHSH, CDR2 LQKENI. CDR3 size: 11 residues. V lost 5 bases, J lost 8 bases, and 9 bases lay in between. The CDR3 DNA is TGTGCCAGCTCAGGAAGGGAGGGCTACACCTTC. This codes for CASSGREGYTF.

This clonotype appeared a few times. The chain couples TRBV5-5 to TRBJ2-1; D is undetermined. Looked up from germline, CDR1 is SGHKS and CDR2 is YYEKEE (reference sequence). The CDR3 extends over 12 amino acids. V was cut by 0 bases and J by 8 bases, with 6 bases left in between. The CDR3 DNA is TGTGCCAGCAGCTTGGACGCGGATGAGCAGTTCTTC. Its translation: CASSLDADEQFF. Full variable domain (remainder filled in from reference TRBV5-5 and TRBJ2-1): DAGVTQSPTHLIKTRGQQVTLRCSPISGHKSVSWYQQVLGQGPQFIFQYYEKEERGRGNFPDRFSARQFPNYSSELNVNALLLGDSALYLCASSLDADEQFFGPGTRLTVL.

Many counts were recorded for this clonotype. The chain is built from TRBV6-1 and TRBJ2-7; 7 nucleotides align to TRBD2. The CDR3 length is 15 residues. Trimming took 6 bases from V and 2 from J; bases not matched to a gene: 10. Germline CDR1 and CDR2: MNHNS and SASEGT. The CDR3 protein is CASSSWEGIPYEQYF. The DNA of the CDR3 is TGTGCCAGCAGCAGCTGGGAGGGGATCCCCTACGAGCAGTACTTC.